Listed here are 8 T cell receptor beta chains from one sample, sequenced in a study of identical twins. TCRdb processed the 5' RACE reads anew with MiXCR; each CDR3 protein has one entry. In the table there are fewer than 900,000 distinct CDR3 sequences, 15% to 20% of which are singletons. Separately, the same data were catalogued under a study of T cells expressing NK-cell markers.

What was sequenced was PBMCs. All receptors derive from a woman younger than 35 in good health.

This clonotype was seen a few times. The V call is TRBV20-1, the J call TRBJ2-3; TRBD2 agrees at 9 bases. The CDR3 is 14 residues long. V shed 6 bases, J shed 10 bases, and the junction held 14 bases outside the gene matches. Germline CDR1 DFQATT, CDR2 SNEGSKA (reference sequence). CDR3 DNA: TGCAGTGCAAGACTAGCGGCCCCCAGGGAATCGCAGTATTTT. Translation: CSARLAAPRESQYF.

The V gene is TRBV6-2 or TRBV6-3, the J gene TRBJ1-2, with 9 bases that match TRBD1. CDR3 length: 15 residues. Trimming removed 5 bases from V and 5 bases from J; junction bases left unmatched: 9. Germline CDR1 and CDR2: MNHEY and SVGEGT. The CDR3: CASSHSPDRGYGYTF. CDR3 DNA sequence: TGTGCCAGCAGTCACAGCCCGGACAGGGGATATGGCTACACCTTC.

The rearrangement joins TRBV6-5 to TRBJ1-1; 9 nucleotides match TRBD1. Germline V gene lookup returns CDR1 MNHEY and CDR2 SVGAGI. V was pared by 0 bases and J by 10 bases, with 9 bases of the junction left unmatched. The CDR3 consists of 15 residues. CDR3 nucleotides: TGTGCCAGCAGTTACTCGACTGGGACAGGGTCCGCAGCTTTCTTT. Encoded protein: CASSYSTGTGSAAFF.

The chain carries TRBV7-8 and TRBJ2-1, with 14 bases aligning to TRBD2. This CDR3 region has 17 residues. The germline gives CDR1 SGHVS, CDR2 FQNEAQ. Trimming removed 4 bases from V and 8 bases from J; junction bases left unmatched: 10. The CDR3: CASSSRLAGGPRDEQFF. In DNA, the CDR3 is TGTGCCAGCAGCTCCAGACTAGCGGGAGGGCCTAGGGATGAGCAGTTCTTC. The complete variable domain, with remaining parts taken from reference TRBV7-8 and TRBJ2-1, reads GAGVSQSPRYKVAKRGQDVALRCDPISGHVSLFWYQQALGQGPEFLTYFQNEAQLDKSGLPSDRFFAERPEGSVSTLKIQRTQQEDSAVYLCASSSRLAGGPRDEQFFGPGTRLTVL.

The rearrangement uses TRBV20-1 and TRBJ1-2; unclear D gene. Trimming stripped 4 bases from V and 6 bases from J, with 15 bases between. Germline loops: CDR1 DFQATT, CDR2 SNEGSKA (reference sequence). This CDR3 has 13 amino acids. DNA for the CDR3: TGCAGTGCTACATTCGGGCCGAGTGATGGCTACACCTTC. This encodes CSATFGPSDGYTF.

In its sample, this clonotype was seen a few times. The V call is TRBV12-3 or TRBV12-4, the J call TRBJ1-6; 7 bases are a match to TRBD1. Trimming took 6 bases from V and 6 from J; bases not matched to a gene: 11. CDR3 length: 16 residues. This chain's CDR3 is CASRARDRGFNSPLHF. DNA of the CDR3: TGTGCCAGCAGAGCCCGGGACAGAGGATTTAATTCACCCCTCCACTTT.

Many counts were recorded for this clonotype. The V gene is TRBV20-1, the J gene TRBJ2-7; D gene ambiguous. The germline V gene encodes CDR1 DFQATT and CDR2 SNEGSKA (reference sequence). V was shortened by 1 base and J by 2 bases, with 9 bases between the two germline ends. The CDR3 is 13 amino acids. Written as DNA, the CDR3 is TGCAGTGCTAGAGGGGATGGGGCCTACGAGCAGTACTTC. This codes for CSARGDGAYEQYF.

This clonotype has only a few counts. The V gene is TRBV6-1, the J gene TRBJ1-1; D call uncertain. The V and J ends lost 1 base and 5 bases respectively, with 14 bases between them. Looked up from germline, CDR1 is MNHNS and CDR2 is SASEGT. The CDR3 covers 15 residues. CDR3 bases: TGTGCCAGCAGTGAAGTTGGACTCCCGGGGACTGAAGCTTTCTTT. Its protein product is CASSEVGLPGTEAFF.